This TCR beta chain derives from a study of T cells in Graves' hyperthyroidism and ophthalmopathy. Background on the study: Initial diagnosis, before any treatment, was when peripheral blood was collected.

General observations from the study: Ophthalmopathy cases were set apart from stable hyperthyroidism by a 13 V-J model. Model output signaled ophthalmopathy a median roughly 6 months ahead of onset.

Authors of the study amplified TCR beta CDR3 regions from RNA transcripts. Initially, a first-round RT-PCR of the TCR CDR3 employed the HTBI primer set. MiXCR, run by TCRdb on the multiplex PCR reads, gives a single entry per CDR3 protein. The sample lists fewer than 850,000 distinct CDR3 sequences; 17% were seen once. A few counts support this clonotype. The antigen remains undetermined. This CDR3 spans 18 amino acids. The trim removed 1 base at V and 3 bases at J, leaving 7 bases unmatched. CDR1 and CDR2 (germline): DFQATT, SNEGSKA (reference sequence). The rearrangement joins TRBV20-1 to TRBJ2-2; 14 bases are shared with TRBD2. Sequenced sample: blood. The origin of this receptor is a man aged 45 to 65 with Graves' hyperthyroidism. The CDR3 bases are TGCAGTGCTAGAGTGAGACTAGCGGGAGGGCCGTACACCGGGGAGCTGTTTTTT. Translated, it gives CSARVRLAGGPYTGELFF.